The source of this T cell receptor (beta chain) is a study of blood T cell repertoires in COVID-19. At the level of the study: COVID-19 samples, acute and convalescent, were from the United States, Italy and Spain. The cDNA or gDNA used as material had been derived from T cells, B-cell-depleted T cells, or PBMCs.

This clone was seen a few times. The germline gives CDR1 SGHTA, CDR2 FQGNSA. The J segment lost 6 bases and the V segment lost 7 bases, leaving 9 bases of the junction unmatched. The CDR3 loop spans 14 amino acids. Original processing notes: For nucleated cells, counts were estimated from reference gene primer amplification. Produced via immunoSEQ multiplex PCR; TCRdb's table is partial and in-frame only. That table is the source of V, J and clone size, and D and trimming were worked out from the DNA. The sample carries about 160,000 clones, approximately 80% recorded once. The sequence was obtained from a woman of 80 years or more with acute or convalescent COVID-19. This rearrangement joins TRBV7-2 to TRBJ1-5; TRBD1 aligns across 7 bases. Sequences were obtained from peripheral blood. Here the CDR3 reads CASTLGTALQPQHF. CDR3 sequence (DNA): TGTGCCAGCACCCTCGGGACAGCGCTTCAGCCCCAGCATTTT. Filled out from reference TRBV7-2 and TRBJ1-5, the complete variable domain reads GAGVSQSPSNKVTEKGKDVELRCDPISGHTALYWYRQSLGQGLEFLIYFQGNSAPDKSGLPSDRFSAERTGGSVSTLTIQRTQQEDSAVYLCASTLGTALQPQHFGDGTRLSIL.